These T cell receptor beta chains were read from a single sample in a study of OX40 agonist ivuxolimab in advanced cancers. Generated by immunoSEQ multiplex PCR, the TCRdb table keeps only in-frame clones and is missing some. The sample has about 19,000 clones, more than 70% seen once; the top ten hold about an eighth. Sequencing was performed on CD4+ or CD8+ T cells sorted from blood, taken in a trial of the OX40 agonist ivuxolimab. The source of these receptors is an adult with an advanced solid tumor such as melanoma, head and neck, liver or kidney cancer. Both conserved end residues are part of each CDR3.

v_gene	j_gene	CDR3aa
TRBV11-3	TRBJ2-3	CASSARSSGRYAVF
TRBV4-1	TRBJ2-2	CASSPRTGEVPGELFF
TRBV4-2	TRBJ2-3	CASSQDLGRLSDTQYF
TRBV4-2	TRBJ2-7	CASSQEGLAAIPYEQYF
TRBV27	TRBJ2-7	CASSLYPGASSYEQYF
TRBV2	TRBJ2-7	CASSWTESSYEQYF
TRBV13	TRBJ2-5	CASSVQSGGYQETQYF
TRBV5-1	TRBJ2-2	CASSLPTREADTGELFF
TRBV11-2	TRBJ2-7	CASSRGSGTNYEQYF
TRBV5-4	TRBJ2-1	CASREPGHINEQFF
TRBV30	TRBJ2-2	CAWTPDRTPRELFF
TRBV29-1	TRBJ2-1	CSVVREPYNEQFF
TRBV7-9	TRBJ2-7	CASSRRDKPYEQYF
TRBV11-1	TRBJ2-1	CASSLGWDEQFF
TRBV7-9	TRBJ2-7	CASSLVGFVDRVDEQYF
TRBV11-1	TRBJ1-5	CASSPQGGQPQHF
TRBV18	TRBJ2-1	CASSPRGGTIQQNEQFF
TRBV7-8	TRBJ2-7	CASSLVGGREQYF
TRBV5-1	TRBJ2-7	CASSLGGRAYEQYF
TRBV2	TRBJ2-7	CATLGGVFYEQYF
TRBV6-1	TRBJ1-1	CASSVWANTEAFF
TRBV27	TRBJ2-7	CASSLNGGQGIVEQYF
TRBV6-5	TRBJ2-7	CASSYRSSSYEQYF
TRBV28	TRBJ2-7	CASSLSRGLNEQYF
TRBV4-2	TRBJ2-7	CASRTQGSYEQYF
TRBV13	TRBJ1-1	CASSIGQGLNEAFF
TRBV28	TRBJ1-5	CASTKDRQPQHF
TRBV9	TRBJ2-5	CASSGGGGSGETQYF
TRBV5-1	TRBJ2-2	CASGPPGLAGDLDTGELFF
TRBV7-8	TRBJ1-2	CASSAYGAQNYGYTF
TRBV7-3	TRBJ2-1	CASSPRQDDEQFF
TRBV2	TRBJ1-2	CASRVRDISGYTF
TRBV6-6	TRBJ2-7	CASSFRAGGRHEQYF
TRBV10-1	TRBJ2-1	CASSVGMAGYNEQFF
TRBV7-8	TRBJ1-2	CASSLAGGDYGYTF
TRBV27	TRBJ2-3	CASSTSPGLASEDTQYF
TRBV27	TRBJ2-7	CASSLTPWRADQYF
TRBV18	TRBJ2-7	CASSPPIMGQGEPEQYF
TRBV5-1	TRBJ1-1	CASSLNWLLTEAFF
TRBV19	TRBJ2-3	CASSMAGMADTQYF
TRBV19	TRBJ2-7	CASSIGTSGHEQYF
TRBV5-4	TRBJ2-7	CASSWGLASYEQYF
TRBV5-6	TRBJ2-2	CASSLGVGVGELFF
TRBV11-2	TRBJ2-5	CASSLTGHQETQYF
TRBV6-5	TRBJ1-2	CASRNRDRVYGYTF
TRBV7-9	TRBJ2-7	CASSSSQRIYEQYF
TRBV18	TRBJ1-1	CASSPGAGDTEAFF
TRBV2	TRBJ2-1	CASSSTSGTRYYNEQFF
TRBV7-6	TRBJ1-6	CASSLALFSPLHF